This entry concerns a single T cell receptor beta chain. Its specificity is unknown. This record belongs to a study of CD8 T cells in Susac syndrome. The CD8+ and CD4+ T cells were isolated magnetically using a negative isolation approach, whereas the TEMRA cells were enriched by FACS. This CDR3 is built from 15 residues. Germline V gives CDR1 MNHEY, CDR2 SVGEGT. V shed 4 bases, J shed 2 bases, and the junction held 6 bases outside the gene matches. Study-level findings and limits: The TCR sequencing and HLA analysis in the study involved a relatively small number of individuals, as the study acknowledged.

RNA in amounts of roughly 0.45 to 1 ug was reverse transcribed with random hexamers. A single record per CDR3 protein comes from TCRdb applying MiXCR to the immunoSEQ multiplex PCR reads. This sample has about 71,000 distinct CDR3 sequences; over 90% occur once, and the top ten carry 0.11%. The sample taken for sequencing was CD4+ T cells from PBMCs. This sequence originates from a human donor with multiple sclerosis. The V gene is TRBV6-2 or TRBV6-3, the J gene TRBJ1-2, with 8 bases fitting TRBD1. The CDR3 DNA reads TGTGCCAGCAGTTTACGACAGGGGTCGAACTATGGCTACACCTTC. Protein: CASSLRQGSNYGYTF.